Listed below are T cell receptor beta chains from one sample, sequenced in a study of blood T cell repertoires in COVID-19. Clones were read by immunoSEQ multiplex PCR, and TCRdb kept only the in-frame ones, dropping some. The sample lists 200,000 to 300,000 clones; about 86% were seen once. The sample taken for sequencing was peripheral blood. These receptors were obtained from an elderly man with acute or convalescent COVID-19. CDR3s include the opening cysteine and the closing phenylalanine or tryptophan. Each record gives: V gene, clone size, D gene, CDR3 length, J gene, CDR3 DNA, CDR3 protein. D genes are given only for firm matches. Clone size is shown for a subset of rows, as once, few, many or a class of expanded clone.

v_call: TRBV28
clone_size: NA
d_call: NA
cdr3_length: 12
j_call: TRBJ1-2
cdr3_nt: TGTGCCAGCAGTCAGGGGCTTTATGGCTACACCTTC
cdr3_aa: CASSQGLYGYTF

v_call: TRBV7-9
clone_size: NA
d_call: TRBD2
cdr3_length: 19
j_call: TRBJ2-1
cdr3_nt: TGTGCCAGCAGCCCTGGGGCTAGCGGGGCCCTGAGCTCCTACAATGAGCAGTTCTTC
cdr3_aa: CASSPGASGALSSYNEQFF

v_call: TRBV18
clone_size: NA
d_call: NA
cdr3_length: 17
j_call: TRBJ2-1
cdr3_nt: TGTGCCAGCTCACCACCGGGTAAAGGGGGTATCTACAATGAGCAGTTCTTC
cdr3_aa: CASSPPGKGGIYNEQFF

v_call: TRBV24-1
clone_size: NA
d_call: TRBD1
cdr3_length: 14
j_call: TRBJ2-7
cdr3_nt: TGTGCCACCATTGTTGGGACAGGGAAGCACGAGCAGTACTTC
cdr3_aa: CATIVGTGKHEQYF

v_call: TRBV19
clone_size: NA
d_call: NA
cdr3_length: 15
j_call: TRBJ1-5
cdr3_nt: TGTGCCAGTAGTATGGGCCCTAAAGGTGGCCAGCCCCAGCATTTT
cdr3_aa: CASSMGPKGGQPQHF

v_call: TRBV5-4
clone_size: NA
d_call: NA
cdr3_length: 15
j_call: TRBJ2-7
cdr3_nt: TGTGCCAGCAGCTTGGTCTCGCGGGTCTCCTACGAGCAGTACTTC
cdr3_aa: CASSLVSRVSYEQYF

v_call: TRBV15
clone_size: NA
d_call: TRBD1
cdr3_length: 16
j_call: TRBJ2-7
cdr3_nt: TGTGCCACCAGCAGAGATTGGACAGGGGGGACCTACGAGCAGTACTTC
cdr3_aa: CATSRDWTGGTYEQYF

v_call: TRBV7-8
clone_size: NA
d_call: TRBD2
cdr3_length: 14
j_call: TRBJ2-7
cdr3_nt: TGTGCCAGCAGCTTTAGCGGGGGCCGCTACGAGCAGTACTTC
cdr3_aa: CASSFSGGRYEQYF

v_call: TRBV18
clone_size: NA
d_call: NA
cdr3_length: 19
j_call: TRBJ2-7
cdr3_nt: TGTGCCAGCTCACCCCTCGCCCTAGCGTCTCCTTCTCTGCTTTACGAGCAGTACTTC
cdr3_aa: CASSPLALASPSLLYEQYF

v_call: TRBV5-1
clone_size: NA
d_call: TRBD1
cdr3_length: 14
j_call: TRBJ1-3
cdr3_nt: TGCGCCAGCAGCCCCGGGACAGCTGGAAACACCATATATTTT
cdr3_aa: CASSPGTAGNTIYF

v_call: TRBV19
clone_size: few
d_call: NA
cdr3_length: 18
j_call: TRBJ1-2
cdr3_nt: TGTGCCAGTAGTATTCTTCTAACGGTTCGAATGTTTAGCTATGGCTACACCTTC
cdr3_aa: CASSILLTVRMFSYGYTF

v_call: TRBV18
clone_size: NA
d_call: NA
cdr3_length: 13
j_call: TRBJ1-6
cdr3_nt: TGTGCCAGCTCACTTGAGTTTAATTCACCCCTCCACTTT
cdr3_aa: CASSLEFNSPLHF

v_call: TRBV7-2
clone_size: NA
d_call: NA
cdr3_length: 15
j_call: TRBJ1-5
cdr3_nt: TGTGCCAGCAGCTTATTTACCGCGGGGAATCAGCCCCAGCATTTT
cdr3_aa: CASSLFTAGNQPQHF

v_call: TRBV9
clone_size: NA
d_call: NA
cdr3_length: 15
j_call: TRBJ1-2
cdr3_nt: TGTGCCAGCAGCGCGCCACCGGACAATAACTATGGCTACACCTTC
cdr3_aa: CASSAPPDNNYGYTF

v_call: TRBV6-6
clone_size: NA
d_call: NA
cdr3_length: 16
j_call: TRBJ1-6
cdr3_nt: TGTGCCAGCAGTTACCACCCCAGGTCTGGGAATTCACCCCTCCACTTT
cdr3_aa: CASSYHPRSGNSPLHF

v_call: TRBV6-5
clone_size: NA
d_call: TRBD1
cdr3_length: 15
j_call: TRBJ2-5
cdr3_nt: TGTGCCAGCAGTTATGGACAGGGGGAATGGGAGACCCAGTACTTC
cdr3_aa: CASSYGQGEWETQYF

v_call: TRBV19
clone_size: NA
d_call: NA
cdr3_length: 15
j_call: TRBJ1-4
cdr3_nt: TGTGCCAGTAGTATTTTCGGGGCACGCCGGGGGAAACTGTTTTTT
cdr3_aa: CASSIFGARRGKLFF

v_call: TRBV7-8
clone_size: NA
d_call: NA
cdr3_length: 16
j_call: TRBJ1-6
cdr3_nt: TGTGCCAGCAGCTTACGAAGAGACAGGTTCCCTTCACCCCTCCACTTT
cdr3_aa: CASSLRRDRFPSPLHF

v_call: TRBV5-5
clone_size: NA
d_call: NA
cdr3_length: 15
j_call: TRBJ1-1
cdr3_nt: TGTGCCAGCAGCTTTGGCGCCAGGGGGAACACTGAAGCTTTCTTT
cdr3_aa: CASSFGARGNTEAFF

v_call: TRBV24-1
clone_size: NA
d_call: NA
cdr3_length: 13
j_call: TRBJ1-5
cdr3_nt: TGTGCCACCAGTGATGGAGAGTCCCAGCCCCAGCATTTT
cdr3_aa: CATSDGESQPQHF

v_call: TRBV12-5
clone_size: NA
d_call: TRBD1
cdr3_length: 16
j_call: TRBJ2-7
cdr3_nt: TGTGCTAGTGGTTTGGTACTGGGACAGGGCTCCTACGAGCAGTACTTC
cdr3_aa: CASGLVLGQGSYEQYF

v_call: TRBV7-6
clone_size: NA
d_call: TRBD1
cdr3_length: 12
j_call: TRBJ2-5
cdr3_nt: TGTGCCAGCAGCCACAGGGGTGAGACCCAGTACTTC
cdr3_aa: CASSHRGETQYF

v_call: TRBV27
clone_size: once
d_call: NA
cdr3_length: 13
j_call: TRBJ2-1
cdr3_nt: TGTGCCAGCAGATATTCTCTCTACAATGAGCAGTTCTTC
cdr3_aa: CASRYSLYNEQFF

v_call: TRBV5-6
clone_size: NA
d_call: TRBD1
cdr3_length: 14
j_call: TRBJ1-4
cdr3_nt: TGTGCCAGCAGCGTCCGGGACAGGGGGGAAAAACTGTTTTTT
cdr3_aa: CASSVRDRGEKLFF

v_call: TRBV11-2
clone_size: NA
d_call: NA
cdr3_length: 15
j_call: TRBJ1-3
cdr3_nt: TGTGCCAGCAGCTTAGTATCCGGGTCAGGAAACACCATATATTTT
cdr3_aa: CASSLVSGSGNTIYF

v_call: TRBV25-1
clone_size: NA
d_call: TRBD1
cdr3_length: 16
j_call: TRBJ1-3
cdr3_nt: TGTGCCAGCAGTGAACCTGGACAGGGCTCTGGAAACACCATATATTTT
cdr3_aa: CASSEPGQGSGNTIYF

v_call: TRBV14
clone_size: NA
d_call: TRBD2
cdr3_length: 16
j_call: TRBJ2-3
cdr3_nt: TGTGCCAGCAGCCAAGATCTAGCGGGGGTCACGGATACGCAGTATTTT
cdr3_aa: CASSQDLAGVTDTQYF

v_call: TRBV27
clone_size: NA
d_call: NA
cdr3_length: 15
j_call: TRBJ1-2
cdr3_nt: TGTGCCAGCAGTTTATTTTACACAACAGAATATGGCTACACCTTC
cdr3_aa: CASSLFYTTEYGYTF

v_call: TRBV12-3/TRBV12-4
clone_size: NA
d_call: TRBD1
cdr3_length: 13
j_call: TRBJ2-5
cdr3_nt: TGTGCCAGCAGGGGACAGATGATAGAGACCCAGTACTTC
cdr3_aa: CASRGQMIETQYF

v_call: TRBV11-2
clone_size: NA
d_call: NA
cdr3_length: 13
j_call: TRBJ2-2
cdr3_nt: TGTGCCAGTAGGGGCCCGCCTTCCGGGGAGCTGTTTTTT
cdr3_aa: CASRGPPSGELFF

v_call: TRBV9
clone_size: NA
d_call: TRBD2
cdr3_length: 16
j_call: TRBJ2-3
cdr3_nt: TGTGCCAGCAGCTTGCAGACTAGCCTGGTCACAGATACGCAGTATTTT
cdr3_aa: CASSLQTSLVTDTQYF

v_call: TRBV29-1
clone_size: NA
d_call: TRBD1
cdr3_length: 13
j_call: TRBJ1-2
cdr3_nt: TGCAGCGCAACTAGGACAGGGTTCTATGGCTACACCTTC
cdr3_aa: CSATRTGFYGYTF

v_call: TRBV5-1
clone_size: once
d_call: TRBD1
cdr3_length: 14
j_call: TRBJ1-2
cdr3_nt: TGCGCCAGCAGTTCCGGACAGGGAGCTTATGGCTACACCTTC
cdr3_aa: CASSSGQGAYGYTF

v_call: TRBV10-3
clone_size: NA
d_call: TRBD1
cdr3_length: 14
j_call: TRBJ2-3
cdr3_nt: TGTGCCATCAAGAGACAGGGGAGCACAGATACGCAGTATTTT
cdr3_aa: CAIKRQGSTDTQYF

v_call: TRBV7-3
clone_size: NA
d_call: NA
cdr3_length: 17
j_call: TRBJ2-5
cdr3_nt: TGTGCCAGCAGCTTATACGGGCCAATAGCGGATCTAGAGACCCAGTACTTC
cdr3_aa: CASSLYGPIADLETQYF

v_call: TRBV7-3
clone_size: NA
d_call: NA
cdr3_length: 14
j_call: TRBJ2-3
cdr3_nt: TGTGCCAGCAGCTTGGGGACTAGCACAGATACGCAGTATTTT
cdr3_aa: CASSLGTSTDTQYF

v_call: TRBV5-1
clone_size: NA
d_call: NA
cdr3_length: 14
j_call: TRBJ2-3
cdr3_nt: TGCGCCAGCAGCGGAACAGGGTTTACAGATACGCAGTATTTT
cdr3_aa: CASSGTGFTDTQYF

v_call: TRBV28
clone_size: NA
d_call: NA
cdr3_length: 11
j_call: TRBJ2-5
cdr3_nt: TGTGCCAGCAGTCTCACAGGGACCCAGTACTTC
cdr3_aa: CASSLTGTQYF

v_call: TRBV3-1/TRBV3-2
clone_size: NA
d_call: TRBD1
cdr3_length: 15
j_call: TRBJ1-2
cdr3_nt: TGTGCCAGCAGCTTGCGGGGACAGCCCATCTATGGCTACACCTTC
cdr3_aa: CASSLRGQPIYGYTF

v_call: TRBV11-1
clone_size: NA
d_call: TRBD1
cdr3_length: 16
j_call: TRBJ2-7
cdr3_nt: TGTGCCAGCAGCTCCGTTCCGGGACAGTTTTCCTACGAGCAGTACTTC
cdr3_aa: CASSSVPGQFSYEQYF

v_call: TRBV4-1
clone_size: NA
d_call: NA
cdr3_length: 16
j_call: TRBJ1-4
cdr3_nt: TGCGCCAGCAGCCCTAGTGCCCGGGTAACTAATGAAAAACTGTTTTTT
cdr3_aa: CASSPSARVTNEKLFF

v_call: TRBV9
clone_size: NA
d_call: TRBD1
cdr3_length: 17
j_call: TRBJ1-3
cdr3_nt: TGTGCCAGCAGCGTAGAGGACAGGGGGTACTCTGGAAACACCATATATTTT
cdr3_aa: CASSVEDRGYSGNTIYF

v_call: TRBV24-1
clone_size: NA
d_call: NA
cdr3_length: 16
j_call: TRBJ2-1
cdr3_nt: TGTGCCACCAGTGATCCTGACAGGCTAACCGACAATGAGCAGTTCTTC
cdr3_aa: CATSDPDRLTDNEQFF